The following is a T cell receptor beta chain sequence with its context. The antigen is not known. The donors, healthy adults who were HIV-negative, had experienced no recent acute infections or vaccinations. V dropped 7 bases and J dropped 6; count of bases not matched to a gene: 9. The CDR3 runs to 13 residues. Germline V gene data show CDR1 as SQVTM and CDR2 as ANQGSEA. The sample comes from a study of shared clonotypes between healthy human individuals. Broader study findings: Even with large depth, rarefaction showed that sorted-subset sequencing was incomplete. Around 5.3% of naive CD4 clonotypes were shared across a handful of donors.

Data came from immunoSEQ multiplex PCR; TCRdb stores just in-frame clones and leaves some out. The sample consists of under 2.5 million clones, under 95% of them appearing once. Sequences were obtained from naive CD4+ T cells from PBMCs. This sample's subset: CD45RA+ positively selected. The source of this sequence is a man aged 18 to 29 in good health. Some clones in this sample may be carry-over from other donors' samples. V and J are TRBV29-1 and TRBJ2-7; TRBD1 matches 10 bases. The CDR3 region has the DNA TGCAGCGGGGGGAGACAGGGGGCGACCGAGCAGTACTTC. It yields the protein CSGGRQGATEQYF.